This T cell receptor beta chain comes out of a study of spatial heterogeneity in lung cancer. Germline V lookup: CDR1 MDHEN, CDR2 SYDVKM. There are 16 residues in the CDR3. V gave up 0 bases and J gave up 0 bases, with 9 bases separating them. A unique molecular identifier was carried by every single TCR cDNA molecule. TCRdb reanalysed the 5' RACE reads using MiXCR and keeps one entry per CDR3 protein. The data contain approximately 52,000 distinct CDR3 sequences, around 6.7% of them singletons. Time point indicated: sample taken at primary tumor resection. The authors sequenced whole RNA from tumor, nontumor lung or frozen PBMC without sorting. This clonotype was seen at least ten times.

The sequences come from PBMCs, collected at surgery. The chain combines TRBV28 with TRBJ1-3; D gene uncertain. This receptor was obtained from a female donor with early-stage non-small cell lung cancer. The CDR3: CASSLWAGDSGNTIYF. For the CDR3, the DNA is TGTGCCAGCAGTTTATGGGCCGGTGACTCTGGAAACACCATATATTTT. Using reference TRBV28 and TRBJ1-3 for the parts outside the CDR3, the full variable domain is DVKVTQSSRYLVKRTGEKVFLECVQDMDHENMFWYRQDPGLGLRLIYFSYDVKMKEKGDIPEGYSVSREKKERFSLILESASTNQTSMYLCASSLWAGDSGNTIYFGEGSWLTVV.